Listed here are 25 T cell receptor beta chains from one sample, sequenced in a study of blood T cell repertoires in COVID-19. TCRdb's table, derived via immunoSEQ multiplex PCR, lists solely in-frame clones and lacks some. Found here are 240,000 or so clones, roughly four fifths of them singletons; the top ten hold less than 3.5%. Sequenced sample: peripheral blood. All receptors derive from a woman between 18 and 30 years old with acute or convalescent COVID-19.

In nucleotides, the CDR3 is TGTGCCAGCAGCCAATCTGGGGAGCGTAACTATGGCTACACCTTC. As protein: CASSQSGERNYGYTF. This chain uses TRBV4-2 with TRBJ1-2; D is unresolved. CDR1 and CDR2 (germline): LGHNA, YNFKEQ. Between the trimmed V and J ends, which lost 2 bases and 1 base, there was a span of 11 bases. The CDR3 is 15 residues long.

V is TRBV6-2 or TRBV6-3 and J is TRBJ2-1; 7 bases are shared with TRBD2. The CDR3 runs to 16 residues. The ends lost 6 bases at V and 2 bases at J; junction bases unmatched: 10. Germline-derived CDR1 and CDR2 are MNHEY and SVGEGT. CDR3 bases: TGTGCCAGCAGCCCATCTAGCGGCCAGACCTACAATGAGCAGTTCTTC. It translates to CASSPSSGQTYNEQFF.

This clone was seen at least ten times. V gene TRBV15 combines with J gene TRBJ2-7, with no clear D. Germline V gene sequence: CDR1 LNHNV, CDR2 YYDKDF (reference sequence). The V end lost 3 bases, the J end lost 0 bases, and 9 bases lay between the germline ends. CDR3 length: 14 amino acids. This chain's CDR3 is CATSSSQASYEQYF. The CDR3 DNA reads TGTGCCACCAGCAGTTCGCAGGCCTCCTACGAGCAGTACTTC.

The chain combines TRBV6-6 with TRBJ1-4, with D unclear. Germline V CDR1 and CDR2: MNHNY, SVGAGI (reference sequence). CDR3 length: 13 residues. Deletions cut 8 bases from V and 0 bases from J, with 7 bases between. The CDR3 DNA is TGTGCCAGCGTAACTGCAACTAATGAAAAACTGTTTTTT. Translating gives CASVTATNEKLFF.

This clone was detected a few times. The rearrangement links TRBV14 to TRBJ2-7; TRBD2 agrees at 11 bases. Germline lookup yields CDR1 SGHDN and CDR2 FVKESK. Trimming removed 2 bases from V and 6 bases from J; junction bases left unmatched: 6. CDR3 length: 15 amino acids. CDR3 protein: CASSQTSGSFSEQYF. The CDR3 DNA follows: TGTGCCAGCAGCCAAACTAGCGGGAGTTTCTCCGAGCAGTACTTC.

The chain links TRBV5-8 to TRBJ1-6, with TRBD1 matching 9 bases. The V and J ends lost 4 bases and 1 base, in that order; junction bases with no gene match: 9. This CDR3 contains 18 residues. Germline lookup yields CDR1 SGHTS and CDR2 YDEGEE. The CDR3 DNA is TGTGCCAGCAGCCGGGGACAGGGTAGATGGTCCTATAATTCACCCCTCCACTTT. Amino acid sequence: CASSRGQGRWSYNSPLHF. The entire variable domain, with the rest obtained from reference TRBV5-8 and TRBJ1-6, is as follows: EAGVTQSPTHLIKTRGQQATLRCSPISGHTSVYWYQQALGLGLQFLLWYDEGEERNRGNFPPRFSGRQFPNYSSELNVNALELEDSALYLCASSRGQGRWSYNSPLHFGNGTRLTVT.

The rearrangement links TRBV10-3 to TRBJ1-1; the match to TRBD1 covers 9 bases. The germline CDR1 and CDR2 sequences are ENHRY and SYGVKD. The V and J ends lost 2 bases and 5 bases, in that order; junction bases with no gene match: 3. This CDR3 contains 14 residues. CDR3 in DNA: TGTGCCATCAGTGAGGGACAGGGGTTAACTGAAGCTTTCTTT. This gives the protein CAISEGQGLTEAFF.

The genes are TRBV28 and TRBJ1-5, with no clear D. In germline, CDR1 is MDHEN, CDR2 SYDVKM. This CDR3 is 17 amino acids long. V gave up 1 base and J gave up 6 bases, with 19 bases separating them. The CDR3 region has the DNA TGTGCCAGCAGTTTATTTAGGTGGGAGCCGACCGGTCAGCCCCAGCATTTT. This translates into CASSLFRWEPTGQPQHF.

Only a few counts were recorded for this clone. The gene calls are TRBV9 and TRBJ2-2; 10 bases fit TRBD2. V shed 6 bases and J 7 bases; nucleotides not matched to a gene: 6. Germline-derived CDR1 and CDR2 are SGDLS and YYNGEE. This CDR3 is built from 14 residues. Here the CDR3 reads CASTGTSVGGELFF. The CDR3 DNA is TGTGCCAGCACTGGGACTAGCGTTGGCGGGGAGCTGTTTTTT.

This clone has just a few counts. J is TRBJ2-1 and V is TRBV4-3; 7 nucleotides match TRBD2. Germline V lookup: CDR1 LGHNA, CDR2 YSLEER. The CDR3 extends over 17 amino acids. V lost 0 bases to trimming and J lost 2 bases; unmatched junction nucleotides: 7. DNA for the CDR3: TGCGCCAGCAGCCAAGATGGCCTAGCGGCCCCCTACAATGAGCAGTTCTTC. It translates to CASSQDGLAAPYNEQFF.

This chain's CDR3 is CAWVPWTSGHQFF. The CDR3 DNA follows: TGTGCCTGGGTCCCTTGGACTAGCGGGCATCAGTTCTTC. This rearrangement joins TRBV30 to TRBJ2-1; 11 nucleotides align to TRBD2. V lost 5 bases to trimming and J lost 13 bases; unmatched junction nucleotides: 10. Per the germline V gene, CDR1 is GTSNPN and CDR2 is SVGIG (reference sequence). The CDR3 runs 13 residues.

The chain uses TRBV7-6 and TRBJ2-7; a weak D match, TRBD1 (5 bases). The CDR3 spans 12 residues. The germline V gene has CDR1 SGHVS and CDR2 FNYEAQ. V was clipped by 5 bases and J by 2 bases, with 7 bases between them. The CDR3 nucleotides are TGTGCCAGCAGCAGGGGCCCCTACGAGCAGTACTTC. It encodes CASSRGPYEQYF. The variable domain in full, completed from reference TRBV7-6 and TRBJ2-7, reads GAGVSQSPRYKVTKRGQDVALRCDPISGHVSLYWYRQALGQGPEFLTYFNYEAQQDKSGLPNDRFSAERPEGSISTLTIQRTEQRDSAMYRCASSRGPYEQYFGPGTRLTVT.

This clone was recorded at least ten times. The V gene is TRBV19, the J gene TRBJ2-3, with TRBD2 matching 7 bases. This CDR3 comprises 18 residues. The germline gives CDR1 LNHDA, CDR2 SQIVND (reference sequence). Trimming at V came to 3 bases and at J to 4 bases, leaving 16 bases not matched to a gene. CDR3 sequence reads: CASSMITGWEGTADTQYF. CDR3 sequence (DNA): TGTGCCAGTAGTATGATCACGGGATGGGAGGGAACGGCAGATACGCAGTATTTT.

The chain uses TRBV13 and TRBJ2-7; 7 bases fit TRBD2. The CDR3 spans 16 residues. CDR1 and CDR2 from the germline V gene are PRHDT and FYEKMQ (reference sequence). Trimming took 0 bases from V and 0 from J; bases not matched to a gene: 5. The CDR3 coding sequence is TGTGCCAGCAGCTTAGGACTAGCGCCGAACTCCTACGAGCAGTACTTC. Its protein is CASSLGLAPNSYEQYF.

The chain couples TRBV5-1 to TRBJ2-2; possible D gene TRBD1, 5 bases. This CDR3 spans 15 amino acids. Deletions cut 0 bases from V and 2 bases from J, with 8 bases between. The V gene's germline CDR1 is SGHRS and CDR2 YFSETQ. For the CDR3, the DNA is TGCGCCAGCAGCTTGGCAGGGCCAAACACCGGGGAGCTGTTTTTT. This codes for CASSLAGPNTGELFF.

This clone appeared a few times. V and J are TRBV3-1 (or the pseudogene TRBV3-2) and TRBJ1-2, with 7 nucleotides matching TRBD1. The ends lost 0 bases at V and 4 bases at J; junction bases unmatched: 5. Germline V CDR1 and CDR2: LGHDT, YNNKEL (reference sequence). This CDR3 is 15 amino acids long. The CDR3 DNA is TGTGCCAGCAGCCAAGACAGGGGGAGGATCTATGGCTACACCTTC. Encoded protein: CASSQDRGRIYGYTF.

This chain connects TRBV15 to TRBJ2-7; 7 nucleotides match TRBD2. There are 15 residues in the CDR3. The germline V gene has CDR1 LNHNV and CDR2 YYDKDF (reference sequence). The J segment lost 3 bases and the V segment lost 0 bases, leaving 5 bases of the junction unmatched. CDR3 nucleotides: TGTGCCACCAGCAGAGAAGCGGGAACCATCTACGAGCAGTACTTC. Its translation is CATSREAGTIYEQYF. Combining the CDR3 with reference TRBV15 and TRBJ2-7 gives the whole variable domain DAMVIQNPRYQVTQFGKPVTLSCSQTLNHNVMYWYQQKSSQAPKLLFHYYDKDFNNEADTPDNFQSRRPNTSFCFLDIRSPGLGDTAMYLCATSREAGTIYEQYFGPGTRLTVT.

The rearrangement joins TRBV28 to TRBJ2-3; no definite D call. Trimming shortened V by 3 bases and J by 2 bases, and 12 bases separated the two germline ends. The CDR3 totals 15 residues. From germline, CDR1 is MDHEN and CDR2 SYDVKM. The CDR3 is CASSFYYPNTDTQYF. The CDR3 DNA reads TGTGCCAGCAGTTTTTACTACCCAAACACAGATACGCAGTATTTT.

The chain carries TRBV12-2 and TRBJ1-6. TRBV12-2 is marked as a pseudogene. This CDR3 is 16 amino acids long. CDR3 sequence reads: CASRCRIRRESSPLHF. Written as DNA, the CDR3 is TGTGCAAGTCGTTGTAGAATAAGACGGGAGAGTTCACCCCTCCACTTT.

The chain carries TRBV3-1 (or the pseudogene TRBV3-2) and TRBJ2-7; 8 bases line up with TRBD2. The CDR3 totals 17 residues. Trimming cost V 0 bases and J 4 bases; bases outside gene matches: 11. CDR1 LGHDT and CDR2 YNNKEL come from the germline V gene (reference sequence). The CDR3 DNA sequence: TGTGCCAGCAGCCAAGAGAGGAGTCCAGCGGGAGAATACGAGCAGTACTTC. It encodes CASSQERSPAGEYEQYF.

This chain connects TRBV12-3 or TRBV12-4 to TRBJ1-2, with TRBD1 identical over 9 bases. Germline trimming cut 4 bases from V and 13 bases from J; bases unmatched to any gene: 4. The CDR3 is 11 residues long. CDR3 protein: CASSWDRASTF. The CDR3 region has the DNA TGTGCCAGCAGTTGGGACAGGGCCTCCACCTTC.

The chain links TRBV29-1 to TRBJ2-1; a weak D match, TRBD1 (5 bases). V lost 2 bases to trimming and J lost 0 bases, with 17 bases between them. Germline V gene sequence: CDR1 SQVTM, CDR2 ANQGSEA. The CDR3 contains 17 residues. The CDR3 DNA follows: TGCAGCGTTGAATCGGCAGGGTCCCTTTTCTCCTACAATGAGCAGTTCTTC. It codes for CSVESAGSLFSYNEQFF.

The rearrangement uses TRBV9 and TRBJ2-7; 9 bases are a match to TRBD1. The CDR3 sequence is 16 residues long. The germline CDR1 and CDR2 sequences are SGDLS and YYNGEE. Trimming removed 3 bases from V and 4 bases from J; junction bases left unmatched: 11. The CDR3 reads CASSGEGTGKLYEQYF. The CDR3, as DNA: TGTGCCAGCAGCGGAGAAGGGACAGGGAAGTTGTACGAGCAGTACTTC.

V usage is TRBV10-2 and J usage is TRBJ2-7; TRBD2 agrees at 8 bases. The germline CDR1 and CDR2 sequences are WSHSY and SAAADI. CDR3 length: 14 amino acids. The trim removed 6 bases at V and 0 bases at J, leaving 4 bases unmatched. The DNA for the CDR3 is TGCGCCAGCAGGGGGGGGACTAGCTCCTACGAGCAGTACTTC. Protein: CASRGGTSSYEQYF.

The V and J genes are TRBV5-4 and TRBJ1-4; D is perhaps TRBD1 (5 bases). CDR1 is SGHNT, CDR2 YYREEE, per germline (reference sequence). The ends were cut back, 4 bases at V and 4 bases at J, with 11 bases in the middle. This CDR3 comprises 14 residues. CDR3 DNA: TGTGCCAGCAGCCAAACAGGATTTAATGAAAAACTGTTTTTT. Translation: CASSQTGFNEKLFF.